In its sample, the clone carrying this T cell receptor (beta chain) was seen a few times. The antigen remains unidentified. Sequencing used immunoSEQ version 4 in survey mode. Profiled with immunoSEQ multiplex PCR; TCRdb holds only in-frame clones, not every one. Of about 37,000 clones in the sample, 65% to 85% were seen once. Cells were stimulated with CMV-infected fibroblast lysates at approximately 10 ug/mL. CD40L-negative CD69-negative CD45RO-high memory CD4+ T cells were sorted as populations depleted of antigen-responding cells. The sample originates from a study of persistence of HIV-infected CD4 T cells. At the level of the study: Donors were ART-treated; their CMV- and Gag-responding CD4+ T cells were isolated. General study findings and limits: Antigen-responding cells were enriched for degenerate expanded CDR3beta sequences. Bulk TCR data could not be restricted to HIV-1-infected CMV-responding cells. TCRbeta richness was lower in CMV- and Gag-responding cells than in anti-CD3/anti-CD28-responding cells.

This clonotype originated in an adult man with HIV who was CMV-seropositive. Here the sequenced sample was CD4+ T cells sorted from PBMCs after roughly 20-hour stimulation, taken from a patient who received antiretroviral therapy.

CDR3 sequence reads: CASSLDRVTDTQYF. DNA for the CDR3: TGTGCCAGCAGCCTAGACAGGGTCACAGATACGCAGTATTTT. The rearrangement links TRBV7-2 to TRBJ2-3; 7 bases are a match to TRBD1. The CDR3 loop spans 14 amino acids. The junction had 4 bases not matched to a gene; V was cut back by 5 bases and J by 2 bases. Germline loops: CDR1 SGHTA, CDR2 FQGNSA.